This passage covers 8 T cell receptor beta chains from one sample sequenced in a study of cytomegalovirus exposure and HLA in healthy donors. PCR was performed using 60 Vbeta and 13 Jbeta primers. Only in-frame clones appear in the TCRdb table, and some are missing; sequencing was by immunoSEQ multiplex PCR. The sample totals tens of thousands of clones. The specimen was PBMCs. The receptors were sampled from a male donor in good health and CMV-seronegative.

The genes are TRBV29-1 and TRBJ1-2; D may be TRBD1 (6 bases). The germline CDR1 and CDR2 sequences are SQVTM and ANQGSEA. Trimming cost V 4 bases and J 5 bases, with 11 bases left between them. This CDR3 is 12 amino acids long. The CDR3 DNA reads as TGCAGCGTTGCTACAGGGCCTTATGGCTACACCTTC. Its translation: CSVATGPYGYTF.

This rearrangement joins TRBV7-8 to TRBJ2-7, with D possibly matching TRBD1 (5 bases). CDR1 SGHVS and CDR2 FQNEAQ come from the germline V gene. V was trimmed by 5 bases and J by 3 bases, leaving 17 bases between them. The CDR3 is 15 amino acids. The CDR3 DNA reads TGTGCCAGCAGCCTGGGGCAGGGTTTCGACTACGAGCAGTACTTC. Translation gives CASSLGQGFDYEQYF.

V usage is TRBV30 and J usage is TRBJ2-5, with TRBD1 matching over 7 bases. This CDR3 is built from 13 residues. Germline CDR1 reads GTSNPN; CDR2 reads SVGIG (reference sequence). V lost 8 bases to trimming and J lost 5 bases; unmatched junction nucleotides: 11. The CDR3 coding sequence is TGTGCCGGCATCTTGACAGGGCATGAGACCCAGTACTTC. This gives the protein CAGILTGHETQYF.

J is TRBJ2-2 and V is TRBV29-1; 7 positions agree with TRBD2. V dropped 3 bases and J dropped 1; count of bases not matched to a gene: 5. Germline V gives CDR1 SQVTM, CDR2 ANQGSEA. CDR3 length equals 15 residues. The CDR3 protein is CSVDISSGNTGELFF. The CDR3 DNA follows: TGCAGCGTTGATATCTCTAGCGGGAACACCGGGGAGCTGTTTTTT.

V usage is TRBV6-1 and J usage is TRBJ2-5; 14 nucleotides align to TRBD2. The J segment lost 2 bases and the V segment lost 4 bases, leaving 0 bases of the junction unmatched. This CDR3 contains 15 residues. Germline assignment: CDR1 MNHNS and CDR2 SASEGT. The CDR3 spells CASSGLAGGQETQYF. CDR3 coding DNA: TGTGCCAGCAGTGGACTAGCGGGGGGGCAAGAGACCCAGTACTTC.

The chain couples TRBV21-1 to TRBJ2-2; TRBD2 was called by the table and not checked on the DNA. TRBV21-1 is tagged as a pseudogene. This CDR3 region has 15 residues. The CDR3 protein is CASSRGSGDTGELFF. The CDR3 DNA sequence: TGTGCCAGCAGCAGGGGGAGCGGGGACACCGGGGAGCTGTTTTTT.

V gene TRBV29-1 combines with J gene TRBJ2-5, with TRBD1 as a possible D gene (6 bases). Per germline, CDR1 SQVTM and CDR2 ANQGSEA. The CDR3 has 13 amino acids. V was cut by 6 bases and J by 5 bases, with 16 bases left in between. The DNA for the CDR3 is TGCAGCGTCGCCGCAGGGGCTATGGAGACCCAGTACTTC. It is translated as CSVAAGAMETQYF.

This chain uses TRBV30 with TRBJ1-5, with 9 bases lining up with TRBD1. V lost 4 bases and J lost 7; bases outside the gene matches: 5. The CDR3 extends over 13 amino acids. CDR1 is GTSNPN, CDR2 SVGIG, per germline (reference sequence). The chain's CDR3 is CAWKGTGKQPQHF. As DNA, the CDR3 is TGTGCCTGGAAGGGGACAGGGAAGCAGCCCCAGCATTTT.